The 3 T cell receptor beta chains given below trace back to one sample, sequenced in a study of shared clonotypes between healthy human individuals. Clones were read by immunoSEQ multiplex PCR, and TCRdb kept only the in-frame ones, dropping some. The sample holds over a million clones, approximately 98.5% seen once. Sequenced material: naive CD4+ T cells sorted from blood. Subset described: CD45RA+ positively selected. Receptor source: a man aged 25-40 years in good health.

The rearrangement uses TRBV11-2 and TRBJ2-7; TRBD2 matches at 8 bases. The V and J ends lost 9 bases and 2 bases, in that order; junction bases with no gene match: 6. The CDR3 loop spans 13 amino acids. Germline lookup yields CDR1 SGHAT and CDR2 FQNNGV. The CDR3 bases are TGTGCCAGTTTAGCGGGAAGGGCCTACGAGCAGTACTTC. It is translated as CASLAGRAYEQYF.

The chain combines TRBV5-1 with TRBJ2-1; 12 bases agree with TRBD2. V was pared by 7 bases and J by 2 bases, with 7 bases of the junction left unmatched. Germline V gene data show CDR1 as SGHRS and CDR2 as YFSETQ. The CDR3 covers 16 residues. The CDR3 region is CASWSGLAGTYNEQFF. The CDR3 DNA sequence: TGCGCCAGCTGGTCGGGACTAGCGGGCACCTACAATGAGCAGTTCTTC.

This clone came up once. The germline gene is not matched at one end of the junction; a read error may be the cause. J is TRBJ2-1 and V is TRBV7-7; 7 bases line up with TRBD1. The germline V gene has CDR1 SSHAT and CDR2 FNYEAQ (reference sequence). There are 16 residues in the CDR3. The CDR3 here is CASSPIRQGRNNEQFF. The CDR3 DNA sequence: TGTGCTAGCAGCCCCATCCGACAGGGAAGAAACAATGAGCAGTTCTTC.